Given below is one T cell receptor beta chain in context. There are 13 residues in the CDR3. With 6 bases removed from V and 1 base from J, the gap between germline ends came to 9 bases. The V gene's germline CDR1 is SEHNR and CDR2 FQNEAQ (reference sequence). This sample is part of a study of T cell changes during pregnancy in multiple sclerosis. Profiling relied on immunoSEQ multiplex PCR, and the TCRdb table lists in-frame clones only, not all of them. The profile shows approximately 30,000 clones, approximately 90% of them singletons. V usage is TRBV7-9 and J usage is TRBJ1-1; possible D gene TRBD1, 6 bases. The receptor was isolated from a female donor with multiple sclerosis, enrolled in a pregnancy study. Material: CD8+ T cells from peripheral blood mononuclear cells, obtained in the first trimester of pregnancy. CDR3 sequence reads: CASRMDRNTEAFF. CDR3 nucleotide sequence: TGTGCCAGCAGGATGGACAGGAACACTGAAGCTTTCTTT.